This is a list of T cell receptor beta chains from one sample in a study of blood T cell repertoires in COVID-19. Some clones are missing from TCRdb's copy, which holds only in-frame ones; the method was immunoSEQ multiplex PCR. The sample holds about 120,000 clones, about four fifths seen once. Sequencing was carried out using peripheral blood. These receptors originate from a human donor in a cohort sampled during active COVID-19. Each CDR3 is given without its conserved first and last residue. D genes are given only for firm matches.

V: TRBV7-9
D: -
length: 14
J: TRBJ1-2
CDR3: ASSSAPGRTEYGYT

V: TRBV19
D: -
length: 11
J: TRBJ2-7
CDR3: ASSISRGYEQY

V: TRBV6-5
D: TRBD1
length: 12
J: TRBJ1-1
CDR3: ASRETGDNTEAF

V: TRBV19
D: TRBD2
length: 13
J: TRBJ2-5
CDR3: ATVGLAGGQETQY

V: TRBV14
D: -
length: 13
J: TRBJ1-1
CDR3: ASSQADRMNTEAF

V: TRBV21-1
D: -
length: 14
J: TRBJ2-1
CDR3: ASLTNSGGTNNEQF

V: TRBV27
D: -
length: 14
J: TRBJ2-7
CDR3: ASRPIYHETGGEQY

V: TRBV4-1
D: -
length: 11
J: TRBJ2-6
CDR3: ASSQVGANVLT

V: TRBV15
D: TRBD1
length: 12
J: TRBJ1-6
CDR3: ATSKGQGNSPLH

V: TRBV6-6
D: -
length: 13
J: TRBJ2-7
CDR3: ASSYPGRSSYEQY

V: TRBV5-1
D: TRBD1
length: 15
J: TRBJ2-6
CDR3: ASSSRQGDSGANVLT

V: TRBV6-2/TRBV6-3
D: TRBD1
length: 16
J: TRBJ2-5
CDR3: ASSYEPPLQGARETQY

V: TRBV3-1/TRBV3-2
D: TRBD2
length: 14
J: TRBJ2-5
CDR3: ASSPTLAGVTETQY

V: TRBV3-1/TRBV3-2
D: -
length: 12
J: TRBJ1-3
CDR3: ASSQAGAGNTIY

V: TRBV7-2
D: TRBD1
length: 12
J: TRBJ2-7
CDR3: ASSLDRDTYEQY

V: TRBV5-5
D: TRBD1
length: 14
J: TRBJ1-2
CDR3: ASSQGGGQGFYGYT

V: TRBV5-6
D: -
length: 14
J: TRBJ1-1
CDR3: ASTVRYLPGDTEAF

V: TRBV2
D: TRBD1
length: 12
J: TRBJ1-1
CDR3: ASSQDRGKTEAF

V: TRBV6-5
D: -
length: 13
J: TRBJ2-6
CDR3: ASSYDGTGANVLT

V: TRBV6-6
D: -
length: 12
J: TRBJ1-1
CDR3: ASSKEAGGHEAF

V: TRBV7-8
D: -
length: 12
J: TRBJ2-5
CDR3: ASSATGYGETQY

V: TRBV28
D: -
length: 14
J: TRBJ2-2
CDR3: ASSSPSSALTGELF

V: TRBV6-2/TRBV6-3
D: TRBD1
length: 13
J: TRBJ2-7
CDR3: ASSYRTGVGYEQY

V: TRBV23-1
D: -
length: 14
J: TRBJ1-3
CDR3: ASSPHELFSGNTIY

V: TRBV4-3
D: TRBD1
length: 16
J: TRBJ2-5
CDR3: ASSQVIKWGQGAQTQY

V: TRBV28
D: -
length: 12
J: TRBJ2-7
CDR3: ASSLTGETYEQY

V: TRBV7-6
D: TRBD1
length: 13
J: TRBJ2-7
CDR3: ASSLAQGGAYEQY

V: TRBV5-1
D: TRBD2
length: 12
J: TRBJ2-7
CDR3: ASSAWTSGERRY

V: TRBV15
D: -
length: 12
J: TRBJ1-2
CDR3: ATSSSALGEGYT